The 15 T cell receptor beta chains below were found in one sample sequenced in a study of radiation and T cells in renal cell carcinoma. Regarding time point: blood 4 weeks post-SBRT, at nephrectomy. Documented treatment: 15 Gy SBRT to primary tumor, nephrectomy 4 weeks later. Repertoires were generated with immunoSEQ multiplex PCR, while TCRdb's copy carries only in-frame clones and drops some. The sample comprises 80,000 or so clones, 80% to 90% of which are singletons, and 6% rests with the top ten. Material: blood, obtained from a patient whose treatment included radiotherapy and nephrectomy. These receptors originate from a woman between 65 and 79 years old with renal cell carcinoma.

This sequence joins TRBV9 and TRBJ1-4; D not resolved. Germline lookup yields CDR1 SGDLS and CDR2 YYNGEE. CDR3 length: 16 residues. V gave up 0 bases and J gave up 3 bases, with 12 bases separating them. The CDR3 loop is CASSVGASDANEKLFF. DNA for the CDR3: TGTGCCAGCAGCGTAGGAGCCTCCGACGCTAATGAAAAACTGTTTTTT.

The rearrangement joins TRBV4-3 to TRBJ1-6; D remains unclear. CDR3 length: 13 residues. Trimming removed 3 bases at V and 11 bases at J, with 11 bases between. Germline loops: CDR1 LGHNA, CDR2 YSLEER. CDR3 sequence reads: CASSQAVQTPLHF. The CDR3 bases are TGCGCCAGCAGCCAGGCCGTTCAGACACCCCTCCACTTT.

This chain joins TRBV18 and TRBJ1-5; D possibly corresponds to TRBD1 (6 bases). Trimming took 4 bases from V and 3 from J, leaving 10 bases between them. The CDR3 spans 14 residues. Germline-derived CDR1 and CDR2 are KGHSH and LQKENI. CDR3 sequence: CASSLGTYNQPQHF. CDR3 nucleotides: TGTGCCAGCTCACTGGGGACATACAATCAGCCCCAGCATTTT.

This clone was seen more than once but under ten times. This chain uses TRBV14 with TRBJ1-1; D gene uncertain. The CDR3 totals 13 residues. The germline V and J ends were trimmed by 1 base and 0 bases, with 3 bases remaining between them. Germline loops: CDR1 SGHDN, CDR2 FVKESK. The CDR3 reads CASSQVVNTEAFF. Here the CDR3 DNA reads TGTGCCAGCAGCCAAGTGGTGAACACTGAAGCTTTCTTT.

CDR3 sequence: CASSELQSNSPLHF. CDR3 nucleotides: TGTGCCAGCAGTGAGTTGCAGTCAAATTCACCCCTCCACTTT. This sequence joins TRBV6-1 and TRBJ1-6; D is unresolved. The CDR3 totals 14 residues. Trimming took off 3 bases at V and 7 bases at J, with 10 bases between the two ends. Germline V gives CDR1 MNHNS, CDR2 SASEGT.

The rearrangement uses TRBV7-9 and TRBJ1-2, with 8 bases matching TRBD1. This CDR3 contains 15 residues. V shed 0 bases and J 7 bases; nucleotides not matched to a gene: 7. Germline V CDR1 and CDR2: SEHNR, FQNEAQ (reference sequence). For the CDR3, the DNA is TGTGCCAGCAGCTTAGCGCGGACAGGGAGCGGTGGCTACACCTTC. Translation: CASSLARTGSGGYTF.

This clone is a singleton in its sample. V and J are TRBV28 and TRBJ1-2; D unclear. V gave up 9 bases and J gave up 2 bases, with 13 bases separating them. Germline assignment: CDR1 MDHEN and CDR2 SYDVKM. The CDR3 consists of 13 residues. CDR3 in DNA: TGTGCCAGTACCTCGCTAAACAACTATGGCTACACCTTC. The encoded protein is CASTSLNNYGYTF.

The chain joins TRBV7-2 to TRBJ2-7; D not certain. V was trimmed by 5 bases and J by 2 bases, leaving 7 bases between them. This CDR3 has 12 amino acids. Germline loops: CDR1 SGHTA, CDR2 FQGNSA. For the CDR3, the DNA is TGTGCCAGCAGCCAGACAACCTACGAGCAGTACTTC. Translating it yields CASSQTTYEQYF.

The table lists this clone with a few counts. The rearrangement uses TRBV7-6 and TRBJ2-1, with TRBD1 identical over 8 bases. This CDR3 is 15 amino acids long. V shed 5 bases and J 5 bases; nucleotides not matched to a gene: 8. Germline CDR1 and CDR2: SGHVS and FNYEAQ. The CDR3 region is CASSPDRGRNNEQFF. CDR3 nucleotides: TGTGCCAGCAGCCCTGACAGGGGTCGGAACAATGAGCAGTTCTTC.

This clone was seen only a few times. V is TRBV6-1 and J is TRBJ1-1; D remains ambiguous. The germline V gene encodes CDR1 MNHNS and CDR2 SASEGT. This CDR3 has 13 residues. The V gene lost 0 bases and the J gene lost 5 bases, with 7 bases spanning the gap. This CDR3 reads CASSEALGTEAFF. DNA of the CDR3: TGTGCCAGCAGTGAAGCCCTGGGGACTGAAGCTTTCTTT.

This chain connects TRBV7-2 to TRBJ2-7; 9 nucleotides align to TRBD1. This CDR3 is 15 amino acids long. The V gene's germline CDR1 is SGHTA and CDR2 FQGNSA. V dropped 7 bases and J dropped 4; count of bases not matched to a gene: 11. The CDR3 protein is CASNPTGTGKYEQYF. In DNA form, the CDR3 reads TGTGCCAGCAACCCGACCGGGACAGGGAAGTACGAGCAGTACTTC.

The CDR3, as DNA: TGCGCCAGCAGCCATGATACTAGCGGGGCTCTCAAGGATGAGCAGTTCTTC. It yields the protein CASSHDTSGALKDEQFF. The chain uses TRBV4-1 and TRBJ2-1, with TRBD2 identical over 10 bases. The CDR3 extends over 17 amino acids. V was clipped by 3 bases and J by 8 bases; unmatched bases: 13. Germline CDR1 reads MGHRA; CDR2 reads YSYEKL.

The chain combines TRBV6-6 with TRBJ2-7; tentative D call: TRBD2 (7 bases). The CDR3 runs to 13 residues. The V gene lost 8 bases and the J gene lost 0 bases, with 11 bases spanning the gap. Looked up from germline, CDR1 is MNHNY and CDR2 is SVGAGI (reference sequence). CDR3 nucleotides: TGTGCCAGCTCGCGGGGGCCCTCCTACGAGCAGTACTTC. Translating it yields CASSRGPSYEQYF.

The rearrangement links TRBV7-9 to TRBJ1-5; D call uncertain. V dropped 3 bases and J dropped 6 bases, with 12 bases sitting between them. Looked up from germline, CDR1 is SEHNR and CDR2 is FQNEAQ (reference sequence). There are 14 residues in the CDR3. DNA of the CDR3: TGTGCCAGCAGCTTGGCGGGGTCCGGTCAGCCCCAGCATTTT. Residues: CASSLAGSGQPQHF.

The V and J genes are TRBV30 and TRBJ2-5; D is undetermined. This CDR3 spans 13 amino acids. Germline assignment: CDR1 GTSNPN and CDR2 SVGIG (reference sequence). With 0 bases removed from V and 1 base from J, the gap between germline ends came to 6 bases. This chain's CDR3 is CAWSVAVQETQYF. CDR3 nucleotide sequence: TGTGCCTGGAGTGTGGCCGTCCAAGAGACCCAGTACTTC.